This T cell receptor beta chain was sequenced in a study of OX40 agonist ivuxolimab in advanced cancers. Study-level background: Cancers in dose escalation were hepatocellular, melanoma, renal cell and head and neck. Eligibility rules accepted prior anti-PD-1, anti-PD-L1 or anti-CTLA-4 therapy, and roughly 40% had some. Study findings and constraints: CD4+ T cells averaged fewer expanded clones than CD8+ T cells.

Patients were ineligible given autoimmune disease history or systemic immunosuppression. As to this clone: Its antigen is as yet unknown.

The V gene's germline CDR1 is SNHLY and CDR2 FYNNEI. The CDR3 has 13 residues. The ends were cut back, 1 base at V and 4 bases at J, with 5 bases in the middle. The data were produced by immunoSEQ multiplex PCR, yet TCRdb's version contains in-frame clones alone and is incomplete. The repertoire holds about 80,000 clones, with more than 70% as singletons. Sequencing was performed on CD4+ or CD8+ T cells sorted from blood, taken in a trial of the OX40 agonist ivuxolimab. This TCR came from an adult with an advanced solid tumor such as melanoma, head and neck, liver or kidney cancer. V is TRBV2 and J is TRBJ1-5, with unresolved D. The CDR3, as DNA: TGTGCCAGCAGTGAAGATCTAAATCAGCCCCAGCATTTT. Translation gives CASSEDLNQPQHF.